This is a list of T cell receptor beta chains from one sample in a study of CD8+CD57+ T cells in acquired aplastic anemia. TCRdb reprocessed the reads via MiXCR and lists one record per CDR3 protein. The sample records 250,000 to 300,000 distinct CDR3 sequences, under 60% being singletons. What was sequenced was sorted CD4+, CD8+, or CD8+CD57+ T cells (not recorded which) from PBMCs. These receptors originate from a human donor with aplastic anemia. Both conserved end residues are part of each CDR3. Rows give clone size only sometimes, using once, few, many, or a class for an expanded clone.

v_gene,abundance,CDR3aa
TRBV10-3,few,CAISVLQPGTGGNYGYTF
TRBV7-3,-,CASSRDRGVGRYGYTF
TRBV15,few,CATSRQGQGNGYTF
TRBV20-1,few,CSARRDRANSPLHF
TRBV29-1,-,CSVEQGGNYGYTF
TRBV5-8,-,CASSSGYDRDTDTQYF
TRBV7-2,many,CASSLWAYDNQPQHF
TRBV25-1,-,CASSTGTSGSMNEQFF
TRBV2,many,CASSLDVKETQYF
TRBV4-2,-,CASSRTTGTYEQYF
TRBV10-3,few,CAISELGGGYNEQFF
TRBV5-5,-,CASSLAVDASTDTQYF
TRBV2,-,CASSALSTGTDTQYF
TRBV6-5,-,CASSPTGQGAYNEQFF
TRBV2,-,CASSEGLAGGRPTYEQYF
TRBV5-1,many,CASRTGHANTGELFF
TRBV7-3,many,CASSPRTSGDLGELFF
TRBV10-2,many,CASTQQQNTEAFF
TRBV2,-,CASSEGVGRETNVLTF
TRBV20-1,few,CSYRASHGGIETYGYTF
TRBV14,-,CASSQDLGTGSNYGYTF
TRBV20-1,many,CSAKLNTEAFF
TRBV20-1,-,CSARGTSGNDEQFF
TRBV20-1,-,CSATKAGPSYEQYF
TRBV7-6,-,CASSTTGINSPLHF
TRBV2,-,CASTLTSGTDTQYF
TRBV6-6,many,CATKGTLGGLGNTIYF
TRBV29-1,-,CSVKGTGLRSLDTEAFF
TRBV3-1,many,CASHSGSYNSPLHF
TRBV12-3/TRBV12-4,-,CASRSLQGNEQFF
TRBV3-1,many,CASSQVANQPQHF
TRBV3-1,-,CASSQALAGVGNEQFF
TRBV7-2,-,CASSSSTWGNEQFF
TRBV7-9,many,CASTMGDMNTEAFF
TRBV19,few,CASRYDRRYTF
TRBV6-1,many,CASSEAGARGVDYEQYF
TRBV2,-,CASSVDGYTF
TRBV20-1,-,CSAPLRGVLSTYEQYF
TRBV24-1,-,CATSDRGGSYNEQFF
TRBV7-2,-,CASSLPSNEQFF
TRBV9,-,CASSPRGTGETQYF
TRBV4-1,many,CASSHIADGELFF
TRBV9,-,CASSGPGHQETRYF
TRBV4-2,-,CASSREREGISSYNEQFF
TRBV20-1,-,CSARDERGKAYEQYF
TRBV15,-,CATSSEGANVLTFF
TRBV7-9,-,CASSLAGGSSEAFF
TRBV5-6,many,CASSLGSGLNTGELFF
TRBV9,-,CASSSMRGLAENTGELFF
TRBV7-9,-,CASSSTTGQGVQYF
TRBV7-6,many,CASSAGRATSYNSPLHF
TRBV5-1,-,CASSGTGWGEKLFF
TRBV2,-,CASSAGRFSYEQYF